The entry that follows covers one T cell receptor (beta chain) sequence. This sample was included in a study of OX40 agonist ivuxolimab in advanced cancers. Study context: Previous treatment with anti-PD-1, anti-PD-L1 or anti-CTLA-4 therapy was allowed; roughly 40% had received some.

Germline V CDR1 and CDR2: SGHRS, YFSETQ. This CDR3 region has 14 residues. Deletions cut 4 bases from V and 7 bases from J, with 18 bases between. TCRdb's table, derived via immunoSEQ multiplex PCR, lists solely in-frame clones and lacks some. The sample has 35,000 or so clones; 60% to 85% are singletons. Patients were excluded for autoimmune disease history or systemic immunosuppression. The receptor was derived from an adult with an advanced solid tumor such as melanoma, head and neck, liver or kidney cancer. V is TRBV5-1 and J is TRBJ2-7, with a tentative D call TRBD2 (6 bases). The specimen comprised CD4+ or CD8+ T cells sorted from blood, sampled in a trial of the OX40 agonist ivuxolimab. The CDR3 sequence is CASSIGDFVKEQYF. As DNA, the CDR3 is TGCGCCAGCAGCATTGGGGACTTTGTGAAAGAGCAGTACTTC.